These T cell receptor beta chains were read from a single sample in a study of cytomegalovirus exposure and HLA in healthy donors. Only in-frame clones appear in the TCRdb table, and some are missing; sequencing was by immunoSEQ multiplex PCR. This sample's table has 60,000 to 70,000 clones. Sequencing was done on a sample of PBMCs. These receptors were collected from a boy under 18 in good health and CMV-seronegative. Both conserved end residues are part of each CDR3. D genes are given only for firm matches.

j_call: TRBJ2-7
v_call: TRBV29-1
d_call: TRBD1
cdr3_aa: CSVPGLGQGFEQYF
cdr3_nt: TGCAGCGTCCCTGGTCTGGGACAGGGTTTCGAGCAGTACTTC

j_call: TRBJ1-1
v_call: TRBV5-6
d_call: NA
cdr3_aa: CASSLEETEAFF
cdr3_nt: TGTGCCAGCAGCTTGGAAGAGACTGAAGCTTTCTTT

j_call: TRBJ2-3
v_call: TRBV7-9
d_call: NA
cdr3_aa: CASSLYSRYTDTQYF
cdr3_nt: TGTGCCAGCAGCCTTTACAGTAGATACACAGATACGCAGTATTTT

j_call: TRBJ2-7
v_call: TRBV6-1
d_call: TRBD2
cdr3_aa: CASHEAGAYEQYF
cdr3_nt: TGTGCCAGCCACGAGGCGGGGGCCTACGAGCAGTACTTC

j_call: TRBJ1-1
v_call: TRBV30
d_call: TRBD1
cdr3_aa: CAWSPTGGTEAFF
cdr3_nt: TGTGCCTGGAGTCCGACAGGGGGCACTGAAGCTTTCTTT

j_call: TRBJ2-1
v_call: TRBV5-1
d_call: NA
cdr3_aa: CASSIGGGPYNEQFF
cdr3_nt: TGCGCCAGCAGTATCGGAGGGGGCCCCTACAATGAGCAGTTCTTC

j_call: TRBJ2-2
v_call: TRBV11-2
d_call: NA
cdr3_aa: CASSSSTGELFF
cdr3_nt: TGTGCCAGCAGCTCTAGCACCGGGGAGCTGTTTTTT

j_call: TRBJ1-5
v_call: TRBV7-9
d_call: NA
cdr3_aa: CASSLVDSQPQHF
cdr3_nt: TGTGCCAGCAGCTTAGTGGACAGTCAGCCCCAGCATTTT

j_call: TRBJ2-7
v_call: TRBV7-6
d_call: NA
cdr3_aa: CASSLGAGLEQYF
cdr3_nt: TGTGCCAGCAGCTTAGGGGCGGGGCTCGAGCAGTACTTC

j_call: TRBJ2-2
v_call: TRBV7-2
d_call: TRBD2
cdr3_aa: CASSLAQPIAGTGELFF
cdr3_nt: TGTGCCAGCAGCTTAGCGCAGCCGATAGCGGGGACCGGGGAGCTGTTTTTT

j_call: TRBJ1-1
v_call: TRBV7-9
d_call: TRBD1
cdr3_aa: CASSSLTEGAGTEAFF
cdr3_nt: TGTGCCAGCAGCTCCCTTACCGAGGGGGCTGGAACTGAAGCTTTCTTT

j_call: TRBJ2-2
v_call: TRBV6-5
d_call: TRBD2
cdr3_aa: CASGRAPTGELFF
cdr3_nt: TGTGCCAGCGGGAGGGCCCCCACCGGGGAGCTGTTTTTT

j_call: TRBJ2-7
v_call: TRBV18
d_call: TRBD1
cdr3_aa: CASSLQGLGNEQYF
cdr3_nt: TGTGCCAGCTCACTACAGGGGTTAGGGAACGAGCAGTACTTC

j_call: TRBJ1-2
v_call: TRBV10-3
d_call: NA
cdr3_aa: CAISTQTVDGYTF
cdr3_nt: TGTGCCATCAGTACCCAGACTGTGGATGGCTACACCTTC

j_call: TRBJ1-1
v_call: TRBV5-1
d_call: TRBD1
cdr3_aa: CASSWTGASSSTEAFF
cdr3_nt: TGCGCCAGCAGCTGGACAGGGGCGAGCAGTAGCACTGAAGCTTTCTTT

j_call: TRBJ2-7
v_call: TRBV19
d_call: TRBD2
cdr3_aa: CASSIDHEGGPREQYF
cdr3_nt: TGTGCCAGTAGTATAGATCACGAGGGAGGGCCCCGCGAGCAGTACTTC

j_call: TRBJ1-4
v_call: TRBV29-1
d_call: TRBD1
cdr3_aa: CSVGDRKTNEKLFF
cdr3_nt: TGCAGCGTTGGGGACAGGAAAACTAATGAAAAACTGTTTTTT

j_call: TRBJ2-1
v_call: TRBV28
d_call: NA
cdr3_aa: CASRRQGGNEQFF
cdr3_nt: TGTGCCAGCAGAAGACAGGGAGGCAATGAGCAGTTCTTC

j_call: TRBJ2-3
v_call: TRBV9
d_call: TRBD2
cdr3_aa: CASSVARLAGAPTDTQYF
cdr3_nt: TGTGCCAGCAGCGTAGCCCGGCTAGCGGGAGCTCCCACAGATACGCAGTATTTT

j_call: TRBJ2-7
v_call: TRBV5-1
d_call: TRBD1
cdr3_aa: CASSLEDRTGDPYEQYF
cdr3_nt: TGCGCCAGCAGCTTGGAAGACCGGACAGGGGACCCCTACGAGCAGTACTTC

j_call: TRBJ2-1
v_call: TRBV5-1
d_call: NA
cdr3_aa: CASSLDGSQYNEQFF
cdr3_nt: TGCGCCAGCAGCTTGGACGGGAGCCAATACAATGAGCAGTTCTTC

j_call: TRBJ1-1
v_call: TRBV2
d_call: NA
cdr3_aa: CASSGGGLGNTEAFF
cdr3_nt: TGTGCCAGCAGTGGGGGGGGGCTCGGGAACACTGAAGCTTTCTTT

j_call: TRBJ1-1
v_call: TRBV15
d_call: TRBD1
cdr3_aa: CATSIDRGGTEAFF
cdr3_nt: TGTGCCACCAGCATCGACAGGGGAGGGACTGAAGCTTTCTTT

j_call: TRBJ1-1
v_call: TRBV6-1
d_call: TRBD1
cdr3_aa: CASSRQGATEAFF
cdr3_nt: TGTGCCAGCAGCAGACAGGGGGCCACTGAAGCTTTCTTT

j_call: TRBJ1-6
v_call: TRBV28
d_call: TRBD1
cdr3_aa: CASSSGFGAGGVYNSPLHF
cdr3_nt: TGTGCCAGCAGTTCCGGCTTTGGGGCAGGGGGCGTTTATAATTCACCCCTCCACTTT

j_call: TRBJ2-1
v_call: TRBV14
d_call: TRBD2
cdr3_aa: CASSQDGSGRVYNEQFF
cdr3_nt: TGTGCCAGCAGCCAAGATGGTAGCGGGAGGGTCTACAATGAGCAGTTCTTC

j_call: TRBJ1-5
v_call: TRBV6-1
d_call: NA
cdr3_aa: CASSGQYNQPQHF
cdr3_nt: TGTGCCAGCAGTGGACAGTACAATCAGCCCCAGCATTTT

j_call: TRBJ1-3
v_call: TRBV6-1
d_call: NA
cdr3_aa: CASSFEVFSGNTIYF
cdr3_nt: TGTGCCAGCAGCTTCGAGGTGTTCTCTGGAAACACCATATATTTT

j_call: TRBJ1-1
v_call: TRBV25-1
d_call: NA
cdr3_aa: CASSEINAMNTEAFF
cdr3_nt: TGTGCCAGCAGTGAAATTAACGCTATGAACACTGAAGCTTTCTTT

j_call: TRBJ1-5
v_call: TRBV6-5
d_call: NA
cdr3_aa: CASSYKGSNQPQHF
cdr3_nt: TGTGCCAGCAGTTACAAGGGGAGCAATCAGCCCCAGCATTTT

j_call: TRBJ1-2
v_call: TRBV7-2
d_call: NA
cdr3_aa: CASSLSVGQGHYGYTF
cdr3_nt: TGTGCCAGCAGCTTATCTGTCGGGCAGGGGCACTATGGCTACACCTTC

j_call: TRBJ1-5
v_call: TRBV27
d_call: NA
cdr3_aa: CASTSSVSGNQPQHF
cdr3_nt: TGTGCCAGCACTAGTAGCGTCTCGGGGAATCAGCCCCAGCATTTT

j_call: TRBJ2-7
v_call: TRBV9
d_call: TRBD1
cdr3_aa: CASSSGQDLIYEQYF
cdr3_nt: TGTGCCAGCAGCTCCGGACAGGATCTCATCTACGAGCAGTACTTC

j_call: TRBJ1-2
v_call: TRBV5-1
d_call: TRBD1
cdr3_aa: CASSLEGTGMYEGYTF
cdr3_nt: TGCGCCAGCAGCTTGGAAGGGACAGGGATGTACGAGGGCTACACCTTC

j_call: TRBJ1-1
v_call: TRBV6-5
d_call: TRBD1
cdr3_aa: CASSFTGTVRGTEAFF
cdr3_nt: TGTGCCAGCAGTTTCACCGGGACAGTGCGCGGAACTGAAGCTTTCTTT

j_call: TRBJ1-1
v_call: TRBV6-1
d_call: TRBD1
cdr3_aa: CASLQGAGRWGAFF
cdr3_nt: TGTGCCAGTTTACAGGGGGCGGGGAGATGGGGAGCTTTCTTT

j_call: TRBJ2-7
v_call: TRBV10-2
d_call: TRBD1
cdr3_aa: CASSSSAGGEQYF
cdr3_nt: TGCGCCAGCAGTTCCAGCGCAGGGGGCGAGCAGTACTTC

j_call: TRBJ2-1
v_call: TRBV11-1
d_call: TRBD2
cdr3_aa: CASSSREGTDNEQFF
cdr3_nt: TGTGCCAGCAGTTCGCGGGAGGGAACAGACAATGAGCAGTTCTTC

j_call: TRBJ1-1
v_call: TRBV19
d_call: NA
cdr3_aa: CASSYGGNTEAFF
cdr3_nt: TGTGCCAGTAGTTACGGGGGGAACACTGAAGCTTTCTTT

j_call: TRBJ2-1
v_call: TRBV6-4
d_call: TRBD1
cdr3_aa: CASSESPGQGDYGEQFF
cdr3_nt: TGTGCCAGCAGTGAGTCACCGGGACAGGGGGACTACGGGGAGCAGTTCTTC

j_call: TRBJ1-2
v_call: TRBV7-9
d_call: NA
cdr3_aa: CASSLRGTENYGYTF
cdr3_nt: TGTGCCAGCAGCTTAAGGGGGACCGAAAACTATGGCTACACCTTC

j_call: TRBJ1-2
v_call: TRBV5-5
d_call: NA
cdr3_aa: CASSLEAGALGYTF
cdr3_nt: TGTGCCAGCAGCTTGGAAGCAGGGGCCCTGGGCTACACCTTC

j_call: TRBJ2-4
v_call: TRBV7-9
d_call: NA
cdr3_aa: CASSPVNGQGKNIQYF
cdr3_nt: TGTGCCAGCAGCCCTGTGAACGGGCAGGGCAAAAACATTCAGTACTTC

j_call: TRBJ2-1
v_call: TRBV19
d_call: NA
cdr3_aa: CASSIGLYNEQFF
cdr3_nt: TGTGCCAGTAGTATAGGACTTTACAATGAGCAGTTCTTC

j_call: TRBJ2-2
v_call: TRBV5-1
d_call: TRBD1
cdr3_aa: CASSGTANTGELFF
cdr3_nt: TGCGCCAGCAGCGGGACAGCGAACACCGGGGAGCTGTTTTTT

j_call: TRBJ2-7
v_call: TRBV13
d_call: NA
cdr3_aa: CASSLGRAAHEQYF
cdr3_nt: TGTGCCAGCAGCTTAGGACGAGCTGCCCACGAGCAGTACTTC

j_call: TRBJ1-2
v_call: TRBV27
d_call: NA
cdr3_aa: CASAQGSGYGYTF
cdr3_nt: TGTGCCAGCGCCCAGGGCTCTGGCTATGGCTACACCTTC

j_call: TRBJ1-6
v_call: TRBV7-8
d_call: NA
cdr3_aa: CASSPLPPSSYNSPLHF
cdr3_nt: TGTGCCAGCAGCCCGTTACCGCCGAGCTCCTATAATTCACCCCTCCACTTT

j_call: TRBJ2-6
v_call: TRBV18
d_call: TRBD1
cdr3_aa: CASSPTVGQGDHGSGANVLTF
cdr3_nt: TGTGCCAGCTCACCAACAGTGGGACAGGGGGATCACGGGTCTGGGGCCAACGTCCTGACTTTC